One and the same sample provided the 27 T cell receptor beta chains below, sequenced in a study of T-cell reconstitution after alpha-beta-depleted transplantation in children. Library preparation (for TCRbeta) was performed with unique molecular identifiers. One entry per CDR3 protein, called by TCRdb with MiXCR from the PCR reads. The sample holds about a million distinct CDR3 sequences, 25% to 30% seen once. The specimen was PBMCs, mostly from graft donor cells, collected 360 days after TCRalphabeta/CD19-depleted stem cell transplant. The receptors were gathered from a boy younger than two who had a stem cell transplant for SCID, so the T cells may come from the graft donor.

This chain joins TRBV20-1 and TRBJ1-5, with D hard to call. V was clipped by 0 bases and J by 5 bases, with 14 bases between them. Germline V gene sequence: CDR1 DFQATT, CDR2 SNEGSKA (reference sequence). This CDR3 contains 15 residues. In DNA form, the CDR3 reads TGCAGTGCTAGAGATGTGAGGTCGGTCGATCAGCCCCAGCATTTT. As protein: CSARDVRSVDQPQHF.

This clonotype appeared a single time. The rearrangement links TRBV27 to TRBJ2-7; 9 bases agree with TRBD1. The CDR3 length is 16 residues. Germline V CDR1 and CDR2: MNHEY, SMNVEV (reference sequence). V lost 1 base to trimming and J lost 2 bases; unmatched junction nucleotides: 6. Here the CDR3 DNA reads TGTGCCAGCAGTTTATTACCGGGACAGGGTGCCTACGAGCAGTACTTC. It is translated as CASSLLPGQGAYEQYF.

The chain is built from TRBV5-1 and TRBJ2-5; D unresolved. Looked up from germline, CDR1 is SGHRS and CDR2 is YFSETQ. V was shortened by 7 bases and J by 5 bases, with 15 bases between the two germline ends. This CDR3 is 13 amino acids long. DNA for the CDR3: TGCGCCAGCTCTACCCTTTCGAGGGAGACCCAGTACTTC. Translated, it gives CASSTLSRETQYF.

This clonotype was picked up many times. The chain is built from TRBV20-1 and TRBJ2-5; D is undetermined. V dropped 1 base and J dropped 5 bases, with 11 bases sitting between them. There are 13 residues in the CDR3. Germline values: CDR1 DFQATT, CDR2 SNEGSKA (reference sequence). CDR3 nucleotides: TGCAGTGCTAGAGGTCTCCCTAGGGAGACCCAGTACTTC. This codes for CSARGLPRETQYF.

The sample holds a few counts of this clonotype. The gene calls are TRBV5-1 and TRBJ2-1, with a weak D call TRBD2 (6 bases). The CDR3 runs 13 residues. The germline V gene has CDR1 SGHRS and CDR2 YFSETQ. Trimming pared 2 bases from V and 10 bases from J, leaving 13 bases between. In DNA, the CDR3 is TGCGCCAGCAGCTTAATAGTGGAGGGGGAGCAGTTCTTC. This codes for CASSLIVEGEQFF.

This clonotype was picked up one time. The J gene is TRBJ2-5, the V gene TRBV3-1; D remains ambiguous. Trimming stripped 1 base from V and 5 bases from J, with 8 bases between. CDR1 and CDR2 from the germline V gene are LGHDT and YNNKEL (reference sequence). This CDR3 has 13 amino acids. CDR3 in amino acids: CASSQGQRETQYF. The CDR3 DNA sequence: TGTGCCAGCAGCCAAGGGCAGCGCGAGACCCAGTACTTC.

The chain carries TRBV12-3 or TRBV12-4 and TRBJ2-5; 12 bases fit TRBD1. This CDR3 region has 16 residues. V lost 6 bases to trimming and J lost 2 bases; unmatched junction nucleotides: 7. The CDR3 region has the DNA TGTGCCAGCAGAGCCGGGACAGGGGGCCAGCAAGAGACCCAGTACTTC. Protein product: CASRAGTGGQQETQYF.

The table lists this clonotype with many counts. The chain employs TRBV5-1 and TRBJ1-1; D remains ambiguous. CDR1 and CDR2 from the germline V gene are SGHRS and YFSETQ. V lost 0 bases and J lost 1, with 7 bases in between. This CDR3 region has 14 residues. This CDR3 reads CASSLGRSNTEAFF. The CDR3 nucleotides read TGCGCCAGCAGCTTGGGGCGTTCGAACACTGAAGCTTTCTTT.

The rearrangement uses TRBV12-3 or TRBV12-4 and TRBJ2-5; D call uncertain. The V gene lost 6 bases and the J gene lost 9 bases, with 11 bases spanning the gap. The CDR3 has 11 amino acids. In nucleotides, the CDR3 is TGTGCCAGCAGCAGCTCCGGGCCCCAGTACTTC. Translated, it gives CASSSSGPQYF.

This clonotype was detected a few times. V and J are TRBV6-2 or TRBV6-3 and TRBJ2-1; 11 nucleotides line up with TRBD2. V dropped 8 bases and J dropped 10; count of bases not matched to a gene: 10. This CDR3 contains 14 residues. Looked up from germline, CDR1 is MNHEY and CDR2 is SVGEGT. The CDR3 reads CASLGLAGHREQFF. CDR3 nucleotide sequence: TGTGCCAGCCTCGGACTAGCGGGTCATCGGGAGCAGTTCTTC.

This clonotype was seen more than once but under ten times. J is TRBJ2-1 and V is TRBV4-2, with 7 bases that match TRBD2. J lost 7 bases, V lost 2 bases, and 20 bases had no gene match. CDR3 length: 19 residues. Germline CDR1 LGHNA, CDR2 YNFKEQ. CDR3 protein: CASSQWGPQRLAGGNEQFF. For the CDR3, the DNA is TGTGCCAGCAGCCAATGGGGCCCCCAACGACTAGCCGGTGGTAATGAGCAGTTCTTC.

A few counts support this clonotype. The chain carries TRBV20-1 and TRBJ2-7, with D possibly called TRBD1 or TRBD2 (6 bases each). Looked up from germline, CDR1 is DFQATT and CDR2 is SNEGSKA (reference sequence). The CDR3 runs 14 residues. V shed 3 bases and J shed 0 bases, with 12 bases lying between them. The CDR3 reads CSASQGGISYEQYF. The CDR3 region has the DNA TGCAGTGCTAGCCAAGGGGGGATCTCCTACGAGCAGTACTTC.

The chain joins TRBV28 to TRBJ2-1; the match to TRBD1 covers 7 bases. CDR1 is MDHEN, CDR2 SYDVKM, per germline. The CDR3 runs 18 residues. The junction had 14 bases not matched to a gene; V was cut back by 3 bases and J by 3 bases. Here the CDR3 reads CASSFFPPRDSRYNEQFF. In DNA form, the CDR3 reads TGTGCCAGCAGTTTCTTCCCTCCCCGGGACAGCCGCTACAATGAGCAGTTCTTC.

V is TRBV4-3 and J is TRBJ2-2, with no clear D. Germline CDR1 reads LGHNA; CDR2 reads YSLEER. This CDR3 comprises 14 residues. V shed 0 bases and J shed 4 bases, with 6 bases lying between them. This CDR3 reads CASSQERITGELFF. CDR3 bases: TGCGCCAGCAGCCAAGAACGAATCACCGGGGAGCTGTTTTTT.

CDR3 sequence (DNA): TGTGCCAGCAGTTACATGTCCAGGGGAGTCGGCACTGAAGCTTTCTTT. Translation: CASSYMSRGVGTEAFF. The genes are TRBV6-5 and TRBJ1-1; D possibly corresponds to TRBD1 (6 bases). The length of the CDR3 is 16 residues. The germline V gene has CDR1 MNHEY and CDR2 SVGAGI. Deletions cut 2 bases from V and 4 bases from J, with 17 bases between.

This chain links TRBV25-1 with TRBJ2-3; a weak D match, TRBD2 (6 bases). Trimming pared 5 bases from V and 9 bases from J, leaving 15 bases between. Per the germline V gene, CDR1 is MGHDK and CDR2 is SYGVNS. The CDR3 has 13 amino acids. The DNA of the CDR3 is TGTGCCAGCAGTCTCCTTGCGGGGAACACGCAGTATTTT. Translated, it gives CASSLLAGNTQYF. Together with reference TRBV25-1 and TRBJ2-3, the CDR3 gives the full variable domain: EADIYQTPRYLVIGTGKKITLECSQTMGHDKMYWYQQDPGMELHLIHYSYGVNSTEKGDLSSESTVSRIRTEHFPLTLESARPSHTSQYLCASSLLAGNTQYFGPGTRLTVL.

The table lists this clonotype with many counts. The V and J genes are TRBV6-5 and TRBJ2-2, with 11 positions matching TRBD2. The trim removed 4 bases at V and 8 bases at J, leaving 6 bases unmatched. This CDR3 has 15 residues. Germline CDR1 is MNHEY and CDR2 is SVGAGI. CDR3 residues: CASSSSGGLRGELFF. The CDR3 DNA reads TGTGCCAGCAGTTCTAGCGGGGGGTTACGAGGGGAGCTGTTTTTT.

The chain recombines TRBV5-1 with TRBJ2-3; weak D call: TRBD2 (6 bases). The length of the CDR3 is 17 residues. Germline V gene lookup returns CDR1 SGHRS and CDR2 YFSETQ. V was clipped by 1 base and J by 1 base, with 16 bases between them. CDR3 nucleotides: TGCGCCAGCAGCTTGTTCGTATCGGGACTTCGCACAGATACGCAGTATTTT. Amino acid sequence: CASSLFVSGLRTDTQYF.

The chain links TRBV24-1 to TRBJ2-2; D tentatively reads TRBD1 or TRBD2 (6 bases each). The CDR3 consists of 14 residues. CDR1 and CDR2 from the germline V gene are KGHDR and SFDVKD. With 9 bases removed from V and 7 bases from J, the gap between germline ends came to 17 bases. The CDR3 sequence is CATRGRGVDGELFF. In DNA form, the CDR3 reads TGTGCCACCCGTGGTAGGGGGGTCGACGGGGAGCTGTTTTTT.

Only a few counts were recorded for this clonotype. The V call is TRBV20-1, the J call TRBJ2-3; possibly TRBD1 or TRBD2 for D (5 bases each). The V end was cut by 1 base, the J end by 0 bases, with 8 bases between. The CDR3 covers 14 residues. Germline-derived CDR1 and CDR2 are DFQATT and SNEGSKA (reference sequence). CDR3: CSARGGVSTDTQYF. CDR3 bases: TGCAGTGCTAGAGGAGGGGTTAGCACAGATACGCAGTATTTT.

The sample holds a few counts of this clonotype. The chain combines TRBV28 with TRBJ2-3, with a tentative D call TRBD1 (6 bases). CDR1 and CDR2 from the germline V gene are MDHEN and SYDVKM. The CDR3 contains 13 residues. Trimming took off 3 bases at V and 6 bases at J, with 10 bases between the two ends. DNA of the CDR3: TGTGCCAGCAGTTTTTGGGGGCGGGATACGCAGTATTTT. It specifies CASSFWGRDTQYF.

This clonotype was seen a few times. J is TRBJ1-1 and V is TRBV20-1; D call uncertain. CDR1 is DFQATT, CDR2 SNEGSKA, per germline (reference sequence). Trimming pared 6 bases from V and 1 base from J, leaving 9 bases between. This CDR3 is 12 amino acids long. CDR3 sequence: CSARIRNTEAFF. Written as DNA, the CDR3 is TGCAGTGCCCGCATACGGAACACTGAAGCTTTCTTT.

This clonotype was seen a handful of times. The chain has TRBV4-2 and TRBJ2-1; 9 bases fit TRBD2. V shed 0 bases, J shed 7 bases, and the junction held 10 bases outside the gene matches. The length of the CDR3 is 17 residues. Looked up from germline, CDR1 is LGHNA and CDR2 is YNFKEQ. DNA of the CDR3: TGTGCCAGCAGCCAAGATGTATGGCGGGGGGGCCATAATGAGCAGTTCTTC. It translates to CASSQDVWRGGHNEQFF.

This clonotype was seen only a few times. This chain links TRBV29-1 with TRBJ2-5; D is perhaps TRBD1 (5 bases). CDR3 length: 14 amino acids. The germline V and J ends were trimmed by 4 bases and 2 bases, with 14 bases remaining between them. CDR1 and CDR2 from the germline V gene are SQVTM and ANQGSEA. CDR3 nucleotide sequence: TGCAGCGTTGGGGTACAGGCCGTGCAAGAGACCCAGTACTTC. Translation: CSVGVQAVQETQYF.

The gene calls are TRBV28 and TRBJ1-1; no definite D call. Germline assignment: CDR1 MDHEN and CDR2 SYDVKM. Trimming removed 6 bases from V and 4 bases from J, with 12 bases in between. The CDR3 extends over 13 amino acids. The CDR3 protein is CASSPVPGTEAFF. CDR3 DNA: TGTGCCAGCAGCCCGGTCCCGGGCACTGAAGCTTTCTTT.

This sequence joins TRBV28 and TRBJ1-2; D remains unclear. Trimming pared 6 bases from V and 6 bases from J, leaving 20 bases between. The CDR3 is made up of 15 amino acids. Looked up from germline, CDR1 is MDHEN and CDR2 is SYDVKM. The CDR3 DNA reads TGTGCCAGCAGCCCTTCTAATAGTAGGGCACATGGCTACACCTTC. Amino acid sequence: CASSPSNSRAHGYTF.

The V and J genes are TRBV4-2 and TRBJ2-1, with a weak D call TRBD2 (6 bases). The V and J ends lost 0 bases and 2 bases respectively, with 14 bases between them. CDR1 is LGHNA, CDR2 YNFKEQ, per germline. The length of the CDR3 is 17 residues. CDR3 bases: TGTGCCAGCAGCCAAGATGTTGGGGCGGGGACCTACAATGAGCAGTTCTTC. It codes for CASSQDVGAGTYNEQFF.